This T cell receptor beta chain came from a study of blood T cell repertoires in COVID-19. The wider study: PBMCs, B-cell-depleted T cells, or T cells provided the cDNA or gDNA that made up the material.

The table came from immunoSEQ multiplex PCR; TCRdb's copy has only in-frame clones and leaves some out. The repertoire holds 250,000 or so clones, with 87% as singletons. Between the trimmed V and J ends, which lost 0 bases and 0 bases, there was a span of 6 bases. Germline V lookup: CDR1 MNHEY, CDR2 SVGAGI. This CDR3 region has 14 residues. In assigning cohorts, the study relied on participant-reported clinical history. The sequence was collected from a young woman with acute COVID-19. V is TRBV6-5 and J is TRBJ2-7, with D possibly matching TRBD1 (5 bases). Sequenced: PBMCs or T cells enriched from blood (not recorded which). The CDR3 region is CASSYSDNSYEQYF. The CDR3 DNA is TGTGCCAGCAGTTACTCGGACAACTCCTACGAGCAGTACTTC.